This TCR beta chain was recorded in a study of blood T cell repertoires in COVID-19. Study overall: Researchers got acute and convalescent COVID-19 samples from the United States, Italy and Spain. Nucleic acid was either cDNA or gDNA, and it came from T cells, B-cell-depleted T cells, or PBMCs.

Sequenced by immunoSEQ multiplex PCR; TCRdb stores in-frame clones only, minus some. Altogether hundreds of thousands of clones are present, about 90% being singletons, with the ten largest covering less than 2.5%. The CDR3 covers 16 residues. Unmatched junction bases numbered 5, after V lost 2 bases and J lost 0 bases. The V gene's germline CDR1 is MNHEY and CDR2 SVGAGI. V is TRBV6-5 and J is TRBJ2-3; 7 positions match TRBD2. This clonotype originated in a woman aged 25-40 years who had recovered from COVID-19. The sequencing input was peripheral blood. CDR3: CASSYPGLLSTDTQYF. The CDR3 region has the DNA TGTGCCAGCAGTTACCCGGGACTACTAAGCACAGATACGCAGTATTTT.